This TCR beta chain is drawn from a study of beta chain features in type 1 diabetes. Overall study context: Patients and healthy donors were similar in age, gender and cell yields. Examination spanned about 99 million sorted cells from all samples. Study results and limitations: All four CD4+ subsets from Type 1 diabetes patients carried moderately but significantly shorter TCRB CDR3s. The study left unresolved whether HLA type influences TCRB rearrangement.

CDR1 is SGHDT and CDR2 is YYEEEE in the germline V gene. V lost 1 base and J lost 0, with 8 bases in between. The CDR3 consists of 16 residues. This clone occurred a few times. No antigen is known for it. Expressed TCRB transcripts got sequenced, as all isolated RNA was reverse transcribed. Here immunoSEQ multiplex PCR was the method, and the copy in TCRdb shows in-frame clones only, minus some. Among 140,000 or so clones listed, 9% to 9.5% were seen once. The chain carries TRBV5-6 and TRBJ2-6; D is unresolved. The receptor comes from a man aged 18-30 years in good health. Sequenced: central memory CD4+ T cells from blood. CDR3 protein: CASSLLSNSGANVLTF. The CDR3 nucleotides are TGTGCCAGCAGCTTGTTAAGCAACTCTGGGGCCAACGTCCTGACTTTC. Full variable domain (rest looked up from reference TRBV5-6 and TRBJ2-6): DAGVTQSPTHLIKTRGQQVTLRCSPKSGHDTVSWYQQALGQGPQFIFQYYEEEERQRGNFPDRFSGHQFPNYSSELNVNALLLGDSALYLCASSLLSNSGANVLTFGAGSRLTVL.